A single sample is the source of the 17 T cell receptor beta chains below, sequenced in a study of T cells in Graves' hyperthyroidism and ophthalmopathy. RNA transcripts provided the source from which TCR beta CDR3 regions were amplified. First-round RT-PCR with HTBI primers amplified the TCR CDR3 region. From the multiplex PCR reads, TCRdb called clonotypes with MiXCR, one entry per CDR3 protein. The data contain over 150,000 distinct CDR3 sequences, 17% of them singletons. Sample: blood. These TCRs come from a woman aged 50 to 60 with Graves' hyperthyroidism.

There are many counts of this clonotype. The rearrangement uses TRBV28 and TRBJ2-4; D is unclear. V was trimmed by 5 bases and J by 7 bases, leaving 12 bases between them. Germline loops: CDR1 MDHEN, CDR2 SYDVKM. The CDR3 runs to 13 residues. CDR3 residues: CASSGPAGNIQYF. For the CDR3, the DNA is TGTGCCAGCAGTGGGCCGGCTGGGAACATTCAGTACTTC.

This clonotype appeared many times. This chain links TRBV18 with TRBJ2-1, with 8 bases identical to TRBD1. The CDR3 extends over 14 amino acids. V lost 3 bases and J lost 8; bases outside the gene matches: 6. Germline CDR1 and CDR2: KGHSH and LQKENI. CDR3 sequence (DNA): TGTGCCAGCTCACCCAGCATACAGGGGGATGAGCAGTTCTTC. Protein: CASSPSIQGDEQFF. Full variable domain (rest looked up from reference TRBV18 and TRBJ2-1): NAGVMQNPRHLVRRRGQEARLRCSPMKGHSHVYWYRQLPEEGLKFMVYLQKENIIDESGMPKERFSAEFPKEGPSILRIQQVVRGDSAAYFCASSPSIQGDEQFFGPGTRLTVL.

This clonotype occurred many times. The J gene is TRBJ2-7, the V gene TRBV7-8; 12 nucleotides agree with TRBD2. V gave up 5 bases and J gave up 4 bases; unmatched junction bases: 6. Germline lookup yields CDR1 SGHVS and CDR2 FQNEAQ. The CDR3 spans 15 residues. CDR3 bases: TGTGCCAGCAGCCCTAGCGGGGGGGCTCGGTACGAGCAGTACTTC. This encodes CASSPSGGARYEQYF.

This clonotype was detected many times. V and J are TRBV6-2 or TRBV6-3 and TRBJ2-3; no firm D call. V gave up 8 bases and J gave up 6 bases, with 18 bases separating them. CDR1 is MNHEY, CDR2 SVGEGT, per germline. The CDR3 length is 14 residues. This CDR3 is CASGRDERYDTQYF. The CDR3 nucleotides read TGTGCCAGCGGACGCGACGAGAGATACGATACGCAGTATTTT.

This CDR3 is CASSITSGVYEQYF. The DNA of the CDR3 is TGTGCCAGTAGTATAACTAGCGGGGTTTACGAGCAGTACTTC. This chain connects TRBV19 to TRBJ2-7, with 10 bases that match TRBD2. The germline V gene has CDR1 LNHDA and CDR2 SQIVND (reference sequence). Trimming removed 2 bases from V and 4 bases from J; junction bases left unmatched: 2. CDR3 length: 14 amino acids.

This clonotype was seen at least ten times. The V and J genes are TRBV12-3 or TRBV12-4 and TRBJ1-1, with D perhaps matching TRBD1 (5 bases). CDR3 length equals 14 residues. Trimming removed 4 bases at V and 1 base at J, with 10 bases between. For the CDR3, the DNA is TGTGCCAGCAGTTACGACAGCTGGAACACTGAAGCTTTCTTT. The encoded protein is CASSYDSWNTEAFF.

This clonotype occurred many times. The chain links TRBV12-3 or TRBV12-4 to TRBJ2-3; maybe TRBD2 (7 bases). Trimming shortened V by 5 bases and J by 3 bases, and 12 bases separated the two germline ends. The CDR3 has 14 residues. The CDR3: CASSRGGRTDTQYF. The CDR3 DNA sequence: TGTGCCAGCAGTAGGGGGGGGCGGACAGATACGCAGTATTTT.

This clonotype was observed at least ten times. This chain connects TRBV20-1 to TRBJ2-3; a possible D gene is TRBD1 (6 bases). The CDR3 is 14 amino acids. Germline V CDR1 and CDR2: DFQATT, SNEGSKA (reference sequence). Trimming took 1 base from V and 4 from J, leaving 12 bases between them. The CDR3 DNA is TGCAGTGCTAGAGGCTCAGGGGACCCAGATACGCAGTATTTT. It translates to CSARGSGDPDTQYF.

This clonotype was counted many times. V gene TRBV7-9 combines with J gene TRBJ1-1, with D perhaps matching TRBD1 (6 bases). This CDR3 has 14 amino acids. V was shortened by 5 bases and J by 5 bases, with 15 bases between the two germline ends. Germline V CDR1 and CDR2: SEHNR, FQNEAQ (reference sequence). The CDR3 is CASSHRGVLTEAFF. CDR3 nucleotide sequence: TGTGCCAGCAGCCATAGGGGGGTCCTGACTGAAGCTTTCTTT.

This clonotype occurred many times. The V and J genes are TRBV6-1 and TRBJ1-2; D is perhaps TRBD1 (5 bases). Looked up from germline, CDR1 is MNHNS and CDR2 is SASEGT. CDR3 length: 13 residues. Trimming took 8 bases from V and 0 from J, leaving 10 bases between them. The CDR3 DNA follows: TGTGCCAGCTCGGGGCCGGCTAACTATGGCTACACCTTC. Translating gives CASSGPANYGYTF.

V gene TRBV19 combines with J gene TRBJ2-7, with D possibly matching TRBD1 (7 bases). Germline assignment: CDR1 LNHDA and CDR2 SQIVND (reference sequence). This CDR3 spans 13 amino acids. Trimming took 4 bases from V and 3 from J, leaving 10 bases between them. The CDR3 sequence: CASSTGGGYEQYF. CDR3 DNA: TGTGCCAGTAGTACAGGGGGAGGCTACGAGCAGTACTTC.

This rearrangement joins TRBV5-1 to TRBJ2-6, with D hard to call. In germline, CDR1 is SGHRS, CDR2 YFSETQ. V lost 1 base, J lost 2 bases, and 16 bases lay in between. The CDR3 spans 18 residues. CDR3 region: CASSLKQPGTPGANVLTF. CDR3 DNA: TGCGCCAGCAGCTTGAAACAGCCAGGAACACCTGGGGCCAACGTCCTGACTTTC.

Ten or more counts support this clonotype. V gene TRBV3-1 combines with J gene TRBJ2-5; 8 bases line up with TRBD2. With V trimmed by 10 bases and J by 2 bases, 6 bases remained unmatched. Germline V gene data show CDR1 as LGHDT and CDR2 as YNNKEL (reference sequence). The CDR3 has 13 residues. The CDR3 nucleotides read TGTGCCACGTCGGGGGGGCTGCAAGAGACCCAGTACTTC. This sequence encodes CATSGGLQETQYF.

This clonotype has ten or more counts. The chain has TRBV20-1 and TRBJ2-2; D not resolved. Germline V gene data show CDR1 as DFQATT and CDR2 as SNEGSKA (reference sequence). Trimming stripped 3 bases from V and 6 bases from J, with 11 bases between. The CDR3 covers 13 residues. This chain's CDR3 is CSASVAGAGELFF. The CDR3, as DNA: TGCAGTGCTAGTGTAGCAGGCGCCGGGGAGCTGTTTTTT.

V is TRBV20-1 and J is TRBJ2-5; 11 bases match TRBD1. V was pared by 4 bases and J by 4 bases, with 14 bases of the junction left unmatched. This CDR3 comprises 17 residues. From germline, CDR1 is DFQATT and CDR2 SNEGSKA (reference sequence). CDR3 residues: CSAKTLKGQGVRETQYF. CDR3 nucleotides: TGCAGTGCTAAAACCCTCAAGGGACAGGGGGTACGAGAGACCCAGTACTTC.

This clonotype was seen ten or more times. V and J are TRBV7-8 and TRBJ2-7; maybe TRBD1 (5 bases). The CDR3 runs 13 residues. Germline CDR1 is SGHVS and CDR2 is FQNEAQ. Trimming stripped 3 bases from V and 5 bases from J, with 11 bases between. CDR3 residues: CASSFQGTHEQYF. The CDR3 DNA is TGTGCCAGCAGCTTTCAGGGTACCCACGAGCAGTACTTC. The full variable domain, with the rest looked up from reference TRBV7-8 and TRBJ2-7, is GAGVSQSPRYKVAKRGQDVALRCDPISGHVSLFWYQQALGQGPEFLTYFQNEAQLDKSGLPSDRFFAERPEGSVSTLKIQRTQQEDSAVYLCASSFQGTHEQYFGPGTRLTVT.

This clonotype was counted ten times or more. This chain links TRBV20-1 with TRBJ2-7, with no clear D. V was clipped by 0 bases and J by 4 bases, with 16 bases between them. Per germline, CDR1 DFQATT and CDR2 SNEGSKA (reference sequence). This CDR3 is built from 15 residues. The CDR3 loop reads CSARDLTIPSYEQYF. The CDR3 DNA reads TGCAGTGCTAGAGATCTAACGATCCCCTCGTACGAGCAGTACTTC.